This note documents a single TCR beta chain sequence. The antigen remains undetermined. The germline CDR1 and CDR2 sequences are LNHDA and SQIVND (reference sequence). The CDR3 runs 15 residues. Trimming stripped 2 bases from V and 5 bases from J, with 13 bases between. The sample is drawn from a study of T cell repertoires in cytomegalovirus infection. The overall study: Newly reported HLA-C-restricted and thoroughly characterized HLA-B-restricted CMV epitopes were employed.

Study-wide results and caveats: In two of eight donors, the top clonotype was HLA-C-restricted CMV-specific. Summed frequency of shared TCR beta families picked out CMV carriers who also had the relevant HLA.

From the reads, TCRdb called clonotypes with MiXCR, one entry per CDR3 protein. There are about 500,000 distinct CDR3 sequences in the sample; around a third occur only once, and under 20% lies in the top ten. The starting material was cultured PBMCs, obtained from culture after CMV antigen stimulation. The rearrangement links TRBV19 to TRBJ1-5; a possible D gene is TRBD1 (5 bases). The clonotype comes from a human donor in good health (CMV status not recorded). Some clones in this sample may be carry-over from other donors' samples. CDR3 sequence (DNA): TGTGCCAGTAGTATAAGAAGGGGCAGGGATCAGCCCCAGCATTTT. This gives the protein CASSIRRGRDQPQHF. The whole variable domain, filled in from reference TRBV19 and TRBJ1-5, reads DGGITQSPKYLFRKEGQNVTLSCEQNLNHDAMYWYRQDPGQGLRLIYYSQIVNDFQKGDIAEGYSVSREKKESFPLTVTSAQKNPTAFYLCASSIRRGRDQPQHFGDGTRLSIL.